This T cell receptor (beta chain) emerged from a study of T cells in Graves' hyperthyroidism and ophthalmopathy. The PBMCs were sourced from fresh peripheral blood (around 9.9 ml). Germline V CDR1 and CDR2: KGHSH, LQKENI. The CDR3 has 15 amino acids. V was clipped by 6 bases and J by 2 bases; unmatched bases: 4. Authors of the study amplified TCR beta CDR3 regions from RNA transcripts. A first-round RT-PCR of the TCR CDR3 used the HTBI primer set. TCRdb reprocessed the multiplex PCR reads via MiXCR and lists one record per CDR3 protein. The table lists around 420,000 distinct CDR3 sequences, roughly 15% of them singletons.

The origin of this receptor is a woman between 18 and 29 years old with Graves' hyperthyroidism. V and J are TRBV18 and TRBJ2-3; TRBD2 aligns across 11 bases. The sample consisted of blood. The CDR3, as DNA: TGTGCCAGCTCGTCACTAGCGGGGGACACAGATACGCAGTATTTT. It translates to CASSSLAGDTDTQYF.